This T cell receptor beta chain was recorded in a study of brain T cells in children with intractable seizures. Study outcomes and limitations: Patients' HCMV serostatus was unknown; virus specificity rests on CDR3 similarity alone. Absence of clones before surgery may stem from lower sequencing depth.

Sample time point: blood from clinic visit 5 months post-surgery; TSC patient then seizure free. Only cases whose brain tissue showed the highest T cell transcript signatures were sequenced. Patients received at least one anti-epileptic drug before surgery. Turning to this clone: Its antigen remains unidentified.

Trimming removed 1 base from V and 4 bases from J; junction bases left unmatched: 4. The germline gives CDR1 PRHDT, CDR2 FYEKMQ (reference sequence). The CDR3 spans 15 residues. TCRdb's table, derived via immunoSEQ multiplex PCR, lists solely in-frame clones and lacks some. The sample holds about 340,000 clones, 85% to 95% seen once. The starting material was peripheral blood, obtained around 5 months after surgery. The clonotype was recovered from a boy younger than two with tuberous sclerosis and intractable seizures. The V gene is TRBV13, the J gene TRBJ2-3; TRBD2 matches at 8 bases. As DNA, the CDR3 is TGTGCCAGCAGCTTAGTAACGGGGGGGCCAGATACGCAGTATTTT. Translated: CASSLVTGGPDTQYF.